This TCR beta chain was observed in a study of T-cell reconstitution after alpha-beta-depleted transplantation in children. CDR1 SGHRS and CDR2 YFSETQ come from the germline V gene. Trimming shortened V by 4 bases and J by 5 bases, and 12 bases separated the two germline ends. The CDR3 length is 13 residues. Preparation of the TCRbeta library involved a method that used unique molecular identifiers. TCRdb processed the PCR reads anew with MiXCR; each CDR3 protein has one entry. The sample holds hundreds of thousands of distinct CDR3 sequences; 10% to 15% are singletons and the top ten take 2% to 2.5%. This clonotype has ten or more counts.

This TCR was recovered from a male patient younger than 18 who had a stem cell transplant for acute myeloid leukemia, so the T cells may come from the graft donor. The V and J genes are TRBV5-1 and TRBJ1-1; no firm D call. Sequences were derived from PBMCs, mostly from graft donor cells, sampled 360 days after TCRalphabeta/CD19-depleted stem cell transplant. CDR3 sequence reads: CASSVWTTTEAFF. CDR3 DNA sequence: TGCGCCAGCAGCGTGTGGACCACGACTGAAGCTTTCTTT.